Presented here are 14 T cell receptor beta chains from one specimen sequenced in a study of blood T cell repertoires in COVID-19. Using immunoSEQ multiplex PCR, the repertoire was profiled, and TCRdb retains in-frame clones only, with some absent. The top ten hold roughly 10% of the sample, which has roughly 59,000 clones, 65% to 80% seen once. The specimen sequenced was peripheral blood. Every receptor here comes from a human donor in a cohort sampled during active COVID-19.

With regard to this clone: At one of its ends the junction is not consistent with the germline gene, which may arise from a read error. The V and J genes are TRBV29-1 and TRBJ2-7, with 8 bases fitting TRBD2. The CDR3 length is 13 residues. Germline V gene lookup returns CDR1 SQVTM and CDR2 ANQGSEA. In DNA form, the CDR3 reads TGCAGCGTGGAAGCGGGAGTAAACTACGAGCAGTACTTC. Encoded protein: CSVEAGVNYEQYF.

This CDR3 reads CASILEGVGTDTQYF. For the CDR3, the DNA is TGTGCCAGCATCCTAGAAGGGGTTGGCACAGATACGCAGTATTTT. This rearrangement joins TRBV28 to TRBJ2-3, with D perhaps TRBD1 (5 bases). Germline assignment: CDR1 MDHEN and CDR2 SYDVKM. CDR3 length equals 15 residues. V was pared by 7 bases and J by 1 base, with 15 bases between.

J is TRBJ2-6 and V is TRBV5-1; D is ambiguous. Trimming shortened V by 4 bases and J by 4 bases, and 12 bases separated the two germline ends. Germline lookup yields CDR1 SGHRS and CDR2 YFSETQ. This CDR3 has 15 amino acids. The DNA of the CDR3 is TGCGCCAGCAGCCCCCCTGGGCCCGGGGCCAACGTCCTGACTTTC. This codes for CASSPPGPGANVLTF.

The chain recombines TRBV5-1 with TRBJ1-1; weak D call: TRBD1 (5 bases). The CDR3 has 13 amino acids. V lost 7 bases to trimming and J lost 1 base, with 11 bases between them. Germline lookup yields CDR1 SGHRS and CDR2 YFSETQ. Here the CDR3 DNA reads TGCGCCAGCTTGGAGGGGTGGAACACTGAAGCTTTCTTT. Translation gives CASLEGWNTEAFF.

This chain uses TRBV9 with TRBJ2-1; 11 bases match TRBD1. CDR1 and CDR2 (germline): SGDLS, YYNGEE. The ends lost 4 bases at V and 5 bases at J; junction bases unmatched: 11. This CDR3 spans 17 amino acids. CDR3 nucleotides: TGTGCCAGCAGCTCGCGGACCGGACAGGGGGCAAACAATGAGCAGTTCTTC. Its protein product is CASSSRTGQGANNEQFF.

This chain links TRBV6-5 with TRBJ1-4, with a weak D call TRBD1 (5 bases). Germline CDR1 is MNHEY and CDR2 is SVGAGI. The CDR3 spans 11 residues. V was trimmed by 6 bases and J by 14 bases, leaving 13 bases between them. This CDR3 reads CASSTGTLLFF. DNA of the CDR3: TGTGCCAGCAGCACCGGGACTCTGCTGTTTTTT.

In nucleotides, the CDR3 is TGCGCCAGCAGTCGCGAAGAGACCCAGTACTTC. It encodes CASSREETQYF. The J gene is TRBJ2-5, the V gene TRBV5-1; D remains unclear. The CDR3 totals 11 residues. V lost 5 bases and J 3 bases, leaving 5 bases between the germline ends. CDR1 and CDR2 (germline): SGHRS, YFSETQ.

The J gene is TRBJ2-1, the V gene TRBV4-1; 7 bases line up with TRBD2. Germline assignment: CDR1 MGHRA and CDR2 YSYEKL. Losses at the gene ends were 2 bases for V and 6 bases for J; bases not matched to a gene: 13. This CDR3 contains 17 residues. The CDR3 DNA sequence: TGCGCCAGCAGCCAACATTCCGTGATAGCGGGCCTCAATGAGCAGTTCTTC. Translated: CASSQHSVIAGLNEQFF.

This chain uses TRBV9 with TRBJ2-3; D gene uncertain. The CDR3 contains 14 residues. Germline V gene sequence: CDR1 SGDLS, CDR2 YYNGEE. Between the trimmed V and J ends, which lost 1 base and 0 bases, there was a span of 6 bases. The CDR3 sequence is CASSVYLSTDTQYF. CDR3 DNA sequence: TGTGCCAGCAGCGTATATCTGAGCACAGATACGCAGTATTTT.

This chain links TRBV18 with TRBJ2-7; 11 nucleotides agree with TRBD1. The J segment lost 6 bases and the V segment lost 5 bases, leaving 3 bases of the junction unmatched. The CDR3 has 13 residues. Germline V gene data show CDR1 as KGHSH and CDR2 as LQKENI. CDR3 in DNA: TGTGCCAGCTCATTGGGACAGGGGGGCGAGCAGTACTTC. Translated, it gives CASSLGQGGEQYF.

CDR3 in amino acids: CSVEGLGEQYF. The CDR3 DNA follows: TGCAGCGTTGAAGGACTAGGGGAGCAGTACTTC. The rearrangement links TRBV29-1 to TRBJ2-7; D possibly corresponds to TRBD2 (6 bases). The CDR3 loop spans 11 amino acids. V lost 1 base and J 7 bases, leaving 8 bases between the germline ends. Germline CDR1 SQVTM, CDR2 ANQGSEA.

The chain links TRBV5-1 to TRBJ2-3, with TRBD2 identical over 8 bases. V lost 0 bases and J lost 4; bases outside the gene matches: 10. This CDR3 comprises 17 residues. The germline V gene encodes CDR1 SGHRS and CDR2 YFSETQ. The CDR3 DNA is TGCGCCAGCAGCTTGGCCTCCCCAAGCGGGAGATCAGATACGCAGTATTTT. Translation gives CASSLASPSGRSDTQYF.

The CDR3 loop reads CASSPGGVIQYF. As DNA, the CDR3 is TGTGCCAGCAGCCCCGGGGGGGTAATTCAGTACTTC. The chain employs TRBV7-2 and TRBJ2-4; TRBD2 matches 8 bases. Germline assignment: CDR1 SGHTA and CDR2 FQGNSA. After removal of 5 bases from V and 10 bases from J, the junction contained 4 bases not matched to a gene. The CDR3 spans 12 residues.

V is TRBV27 and J is TRBJ2-7; 10 positions agree with TRBD1. Looked up from germline, CDR1 is MNHEY and CDR2 is SMNVEV (reference sequence). The CDR3 totals 18 residues. V shed 1 base, J shed 4 bases, and the junction held 13 bases outside the gene matches. The CDR3, as DNA: TGTGCCAGCAGTTTATATAGTTCCGGATGGGGACAGGGGTACGAGCAGTACTTC. It encodes CASSLYSSGWGQGYEQYF.